Listed below are T cell receptor beta chains from one sample, sequenced in a study of T cell changes during pregnancy in multiple sclerosis. Profiled with immunoSEQ multiplex PCR; TCRdb holds only in-frame clones, not every one. The sample lists 49,000 or so clones; approximately 94% were seen once. The input for sequencing was CD8+ T cells from peripheral blood mononuclear cells, taken before pregnancy. These receptor sequences come from a female donor with multiple sclerosis, enrolled in a pregnancy study. Each CDR3 is given with its conserved first and last residue. Fields, in order: J gene, clone size, D gene, V gene, CDR3 DNA, CDR3 protein. A D gene is named only where the DNA matches it firmly. A clone size is listed for some rows: how often the clone was seen (once, few, many), or a class if it is expanded.

TRBJ2-7 once - TRBV10-3 TGTGCCATCGGACCCGGAGGGGTCTACGAGCAGTACTTC CAIGPGGVYEQYF
TRBJ1-1 once - TRBV6-1 TGTGCCAGCACCTCGGTGGGGCTGGCCGAAGCTTTCTTT CASTSVGLAEAFF
TRBJ1-2 - - TRBV5-1 TGCGCCAGCAGCTTGGGGGCAGGGATTGGCTACACCTTC CASSLGAGIGYTF
TRBJ2-7 - - TRBV27 TGTGCCAGCAGTCTCTTTTCCTACGAGCAGTACTTC CASSLFSYEQYF
TRBJ2-1 - - TRBV4-1 TGCGCCAGCAGCCAAGTAGTTATCGATGAGCAGTTCTTC CASSQVVIDEQFF
TRBJ2-4 - TRBD2 TRBV2 TGTGCCGCAGGGTCAGTCGCGGGAGGCGCGAACATTCAGTACTTC CAAGSVAGGANIQYF
TRBJ1-4 - - TRBV4-1 TGCGCCAGCAGCCACGCACATCTAACAGGGACAACTAATGAAAAACTGTTTTTT CASSHAHLTGTTNEKLFF
TRBJ2-7 - - TRBV9 TGTGCCAGCAGCCCCCACCTGGGGGCTGGCTCCTACGAGCAGTACTTC CASSPHLGAGSYEQYF
TRBJ2-7 once TRBD1 TRBV2 TGTGCCAGCAGTGAGAACAGGGGAAACTACGAGCAGTACTTC CASSENRGNYEQYF
TRBJ2-7 - TRBD1 TRBV5-4 TGTGCCAGCAGCTGGGGGACAGACTCCTACGAGCAGTACTTC CASSWGTDSYEQYF